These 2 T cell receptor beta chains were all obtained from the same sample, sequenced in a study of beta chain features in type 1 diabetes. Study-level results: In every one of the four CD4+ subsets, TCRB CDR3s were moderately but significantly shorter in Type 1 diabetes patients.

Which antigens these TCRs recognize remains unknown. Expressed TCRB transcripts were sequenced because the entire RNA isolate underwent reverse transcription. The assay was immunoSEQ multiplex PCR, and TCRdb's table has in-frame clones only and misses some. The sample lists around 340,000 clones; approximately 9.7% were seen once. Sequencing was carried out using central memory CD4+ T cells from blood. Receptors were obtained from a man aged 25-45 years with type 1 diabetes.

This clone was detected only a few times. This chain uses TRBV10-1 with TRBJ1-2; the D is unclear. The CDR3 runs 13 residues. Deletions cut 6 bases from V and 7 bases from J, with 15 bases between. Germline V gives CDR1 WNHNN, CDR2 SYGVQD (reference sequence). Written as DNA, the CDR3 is TGCGCCAGCAGCCCGAGTAGGATAGGTGGCTACACCTTC. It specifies CASSPSRIGGYTF.

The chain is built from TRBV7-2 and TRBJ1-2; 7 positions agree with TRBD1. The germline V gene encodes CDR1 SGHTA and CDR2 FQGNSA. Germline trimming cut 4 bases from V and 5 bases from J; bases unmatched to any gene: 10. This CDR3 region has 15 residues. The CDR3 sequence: CASSYYGQEGYGYTF. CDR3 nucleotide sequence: TGTGCCAGCAGCTACTACGGACAGGAGGGATATGGCTACACCTTC. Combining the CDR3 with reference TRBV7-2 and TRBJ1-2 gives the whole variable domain GAGVSQSPSNKVTEKGKDVELRCDPISGHTALYWYRQSLGQGLEFLIYFQGNSAPDKSGLPSDRFSAERTGGSVSTLTIQRTQQEDSAVYLCASSYYGQEGYGYTFGSGTRLTVV.